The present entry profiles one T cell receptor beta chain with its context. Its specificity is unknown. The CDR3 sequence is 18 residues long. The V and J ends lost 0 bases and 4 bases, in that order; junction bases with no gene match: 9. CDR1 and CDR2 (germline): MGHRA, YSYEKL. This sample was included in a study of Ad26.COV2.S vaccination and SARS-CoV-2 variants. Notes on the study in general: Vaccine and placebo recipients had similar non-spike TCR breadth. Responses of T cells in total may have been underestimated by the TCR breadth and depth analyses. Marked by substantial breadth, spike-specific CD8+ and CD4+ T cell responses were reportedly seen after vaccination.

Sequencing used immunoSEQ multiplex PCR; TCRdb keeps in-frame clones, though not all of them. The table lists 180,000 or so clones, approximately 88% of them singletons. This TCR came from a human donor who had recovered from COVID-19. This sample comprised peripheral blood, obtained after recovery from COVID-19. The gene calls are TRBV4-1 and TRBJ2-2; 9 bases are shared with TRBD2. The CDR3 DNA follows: TGCGCCAGCAGCCAAGACCGGGCGGGGGGGCGAGGCACCGGGGAGCTGTTTTTT. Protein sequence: CASSQDRAGGRGTGELFF.